This passage covers 28 T cell receptor beta chains from one sample sequenced in a study of OX40 agonist ivuxolimab in advanced cancers. The data were produced by immunoSEQ multiplex PCR, yet TCRdb's version contains in-frame clones alone and is incomplete. The sample includes approximately 9,300 clones, approximately 57% of them seen just once. Sequenced material: CD4+ or CD8+ T cells sorted from blood, taken in a trial of the OX40 agonist ivuxolimab. These receptors all come from an adult with an advanced solid tumor such as melanoma, head and neck, liver or kidney cancer.

The V gene is TRBV6-6, the J gene TRBJ2-1; D unresolved. V was pared by 5 bases and J by 7 bases, with 12 bases between. Germline CDR1 and CDR2: MNHNY and SVGAGI (reference sequence). This CDR3 region has 13 residues. DNA of the CDR3: TGTGCCAGCAGTCTTCTGCCCAGGAATGAGCAGTTCTTC. Its protein product is CASSLLPRNEQFF.

This clone is labeled medium-sized. V is TRBV7-9 and J is TRBJ2-5; 9 bases match TRBD2. V lost 4 bases to trimming and J lost 2 bases; unmatched junction nucleotides: 5. This CDR3 contains 15 residues. The germline V gene encodes CDR1 SEHNR and CDR2 FQNEAQ (reference sequence). CDR3 in DNA: TGTGCCAGCAGCTCAGCGGGAGGAAAACAAGAGACCCAGTACTTC. Translation gives CASSSAGGKQETQYF.

This sequence joins TRBV27 and TRBJ1-1, with D possibly matching TRBD1 (6 bases). The V end was cut by 4 bases, the J end by 3 bases, with 15 bases between. CDR3 length: 15 amino acids. CDR1 and CDR2 from the germline V gene are MNHEY and SMNVEV (reference sequence). DNA for the CDR3: TGTGCCAGCAGTTACGGGGGCAGCCTCCACACTGAAGCTTTCTTT. Protein product: CASSYGGSLHTEAFF.

The genes are TRBV7-2 and TRBJ2-3, with 7 bases matching TRBD2. The CDR3 is 15 residues long. Germline lookup yields CDR1 SGHTA and CDR2 FQGNSA. V shed 6 bases and J 2 bases; nucleotides not matched to a gene: 8. The CDR3 protein is CASREIAGFTDTQYF. CDR3 sequence (DNA): TGTGCCAGCAGAGAAATAGCGGGCTTCACAGATACGCAGTATTTT.

This clone has more than one count but fewer than ten. This rearrangement joins TRBV7-9 to TRBJ1-1; unclear D gene. Germline V gene sequence: CDR1 SEHNR, CDR2 FQNEAQ (reference sequence). The length of the CDR3 is 15 residues. The V end lost 0 bases, the J end lost 0 bases, and 8 bases lay between the germline ends. The CDR3 nucleotides read TGTGCCAGCAGCTTAGCGCTCAGAGTGAACACTGAAGCTTTCTTT. Protein sequence: CASSLALRVNTEAFF.

The chain couples TRBV18 to TRBJ1-1, with a weak D call TRBD1 (6 bases). Germline V gives CDR1 KGHSH, CDR2 LQKENI. The V end lost 2 bases, the J end lost 0 bases, and 13 bases lay between the germline ends. CDR3 length: 16 residues. The CDR3 nucleotides are TGTGCCAGCTCACCATCGCGGACAGTTATGAACACTGAAGCTTTCTTT. Its translation is CASSPSRTVMNTEAFF.

Only a few counts were recorded for this clone. The CDR3 loop is CASSLWTSGIFEQFF. The CDR3 nucleotides are TGTGCCAGCAGCTTATGGACTAGCGGGATCTTTGAGCAGTTCTTC. The genes are TRBV7-8 and TRBJ2-1; 12 bases agree with TRBD2. Germline lookup yields CDR1 SGHVS and CDR2 FQNEAQ. V lost 2 bases and J lost 9; bases outside the gene matches: 5. This CDR3 spans 15 amino acids.

The CDR3 DNA sequence: TGTGCCATCAGTGACGGACTAGCGGGAGGGGCCGGACCCGACAATGAGCAGTTCTTC. Its protein is CAISDGLAGGAGPDNEQFF. J is TRBJ2-1 and V is TRBV10-3, with 15 bases aligning to TRBD2. CDR1 and CDR2 from the germline V gene are ENHRY and SYGVKD. The CDR3 spans 19 residues. V was clipped by 3 bases and J by 5 bases; unmatched bases: 11.

This clone has only a few counts. The chain has TRBV10-3 and TRBJ2-1; 9 positions agree with TRBD1. This CDR3 comprises 14 residues. CDR1 is ENHRY, CDR2 SYGVKD, per germline. V shed 0 bases and J 6 bases; nucleotides not matched to a gene: 0. In DNA form, the CDR3 reads TGTGCCATCAGTGAGTCGACAGGGGGCAATGAGCAGTTCTTC. This gives the protein CAISESTGGNEQFF.

This clone has just a few counts. This chain connects TRBV6-9 to TRBJ1-1, with 8 bases aligning to TRBD1. In germline, CDR1 is MNHGY, CDR2 SVAAGI. The CDR3 totals 11 residues. The V gene end was trimmed by 9 bases and the J gene end by 5 bases; junction bases not matched to a gene: 2. CDR3 amino acids: CASGQGTEAFF. The CDR3 nucleotides read TGTGCCAGTGGACAGGGAACTGAAGCTTTCTTT.

CDR3 loop: CASSLLADTDTQYF. CDR3 sequence (DNA): TGCGCCAGCAGCTTGCTTGCGGACACAGATACGCAGTATTTT. The chain is built from TRBV5-1 and TRBJ2-3; D is undetermined. From germline, CDR1 is SGHRS and CDR2 YFSETQ. CDR3 length: 14 amino acids. With 1 base removed from V and 2 bases from J, the gap between germline ends came to 8 bases.

The V gene is TRBV29-1, the J gene TRBJ2-1; D possibly corresponds to TRBD1 (6 bases). Per the germline V gene, CDR1 is SQVTM and CDR2 is ANQGSEA. With 0 bases removed from V and 9 bases from J, the gap between germline ends came to 18 bases. CDR3 length: 15 residues. The CDR3 here is CSVEEGQYRGGEQFF. The DNA for the CDR3 is TGCAGCGTTGAAGAAGGACAGTACCGAGGCGGTGAGCAGTTCTTC.

The table lists this clone with a few counts. The chain couples TRBV27 to TRBJ1-5; 9 nucleotides match TRBD1. This CDR3 contains 16 residues. Trimming removed 6 bases from V and 0 bases from J; junction bases left unmatched: 6. Looked up from germline, CDR1 is MNHEY and CDR2 is SMNVEV (reference sequence). CDR3: CASRPGTGFSNQPQHF. CDR3 coding DNA: TGTGCCAGCAGACCCGGGACAGGGTTTAGCAATCAGCCCCAGCATTTT.

The rearrangement joins TRBV7-9 to TRBJ1-1, with D perhaps TRBD1 (5 bases). The CDR3 extends over 16 amino acids. The germline gives CDR1 SEHNR, CDR2 FQNEAQ (reference sequence). V was cut by 1 base and J by 3 bases, with 15 bases left in between. The CDR3 nucleotides read TGTGCCAGCAGCTTAGTTCCAGGGCGAATAGACACTGAAGCTTTCTTT. Protein: CASSLVPGRIDTEAFF.

CDR3 region: CASSHERSEQFF. Written as DNA, the CDR3 is TGCGCCAGCAGCCACGAAAGATCTGAGCAGTTCTTC. The chain employs TRBV4-1 and TRBJ2-1; no reliable D call. This CDR3 is 12 amino acids long. V was shortened by 3 bases and J by 9 bases, with 9 bases between the two germline ends. CDR1 MGHRA and CDR2 YSYEKL come from the germline V gene.

The chain links TRBV11-2 to TRBJ2-2; 13 bases fit TRBD2. The CDR3 runs 17 residues. Germline values: CDR1 SGHAT, CDR2 FQNNGV. The junction had 6 bases not matched to a gene; V was cut back by 5 bases and J by 3 bases. CDR3 bases: TGTGCCAGCAGCGCGCGGGGACTAGCGGGGTACACCGGGGAGCTGTTTTTT. Its translation: CASSARGLAGYTGELFF.

This clone has just one count. The chain is built from TRBV27 and TRBJ2-7, with 8 nucleotides matching TRBD2. The CDR3 runs 14 residues. Germline trimming cut 5 bases from V and 3 bases from J; bases unmatched to any gene: 6. Germline values: CDR1 MNHEY, CDR2 SMNVEV (reference sequence). The CDR3 loop reads CASSEWREVYEQYF. CDR3 coding DNA: TGTGCCAGCAGTGAATGGCGGGAGGTCTACGAGCAGTACTTC.

The CDR3 loop reads CASSEFREGNQPQHF. The CDR3 bases are TGTGCCAGCAGTGAATTCAGGGAGGGCAATCAGCCCCAGCATTTT. The V gene is TRBV2, the J gene TRBJ1-5; D might be TRBD1 (5 bases). Germline CDR1 and CDR2: SNHLY and FYNNEI. The V end was cut by 2 bases, the J end by 2 bases, with 10 bases between. This CDR3 spans 15 amino acids. Together with reference TRBV2 and TRBJ1-5, the CDR3 gives the full variable domain: EPEVTQTPSHQVTQMGQEVILRCVPISNHLYFYWYRQILGQKVEFLVSFYNNEISEKSEIFDDQFSVERPDGSNFTLKIRSTKLEDSAMYFCASSEFREGNQPQHFGDGTRLSIL.

This clone has a handful of counts. V and J are TRBV7-2 and TRBJ1-5; D remains unclear. CDR1 SGHTA and CDR2 FQGNSA come from the germline V gene. V gave up 5 bases and J gave up 4 bases, with 12 bases separating them. This CDR3 is 14 amino acids long. The CDR3 DNA sequence: TGTGCCAGCAGCCCTACCTCGGGGAATCAGCCCCAGCATTTT. Translating gives CASSPTSGNQPQHF.

V usage is TRBV7-8 and J usage is TRBJ2-5, with a possible D match to TRBD2 (5 bases). The last part of the DNA fits TRBJ2-7 better; the J call may be wrong. This CDR3 has 16 residues. Germline CDR1 reads SGHVS; CDR2 reads FQNEAQ. CDR3 region: CASSLEGSVSSYEQYF. CDR3 DNA: TGTGCCAGCAGCTTAGAGGGTAGCGTAAGCTCCTACGAGCAGTACTTC.

The V and J genes are TRBV6-9 and TRBJ2-3; 11 bases agree with TRBD2. The CDR3 covers 15 residues. Germline values: CDR1 MNHGY, CDR2 SVAAGI. V dropped 3 bases and J dropped 6; count of bases not matched to a gene: 5. The CDR3 here is CASSYRLAGCDTQYF. As DNA, the CDR3 is TGTGCCAGCAGTTACCGACTAGCGGGATGTGATACGCAGTATTTT.

The table lists this clone with a few counts. CDR3 coding DNA: TGTGCCAGCAGTTCCCCCGTGACTAGCGGGAACCTGTACGAGCAGTACTTC. Amino acid sequence: CASSSPVTSGNLYEQYF. The chain is built from TRBV11-2 and TRBJ2-7; 11 positions match TRBD2. The junction had 14 bases not matched to a gene; V was cut back by 6 bases and J by 4 bases. The CDR3 has 17 residues. Per the germline V gene, CDR1 is SGHAT and CDR2 is FQNNGV.

J is TRBJ2-1 and V is TRBV13; D may be TRBD2 (7 bases). The CDR3 has 15 amino acids. Germline CDR1 is PRHDT and CDR2 is FYEKMQ (reference sequence). V was trimmed by 5 bases and J by 4 bases, leaving 15 bases between them. The CDR3 bases are TGTGCCAGCAGCGCCTCAGGGGAGGGGTACAATGAGCAGTTCTTC. This gives the protein CASSASGEGYNEQFF. The full variable domain, with the rest looked up from reference TRBV13 and TRBJ2-1, is AAGVIQSPRHLIKEKRETATLKCYPIPRHDTVYWYQQGPGQDPQFLISFYEKMQSDKGSIPDRFSAQQFSDYHSELNMSSLELGDSALYFCASSASGEGYNEQFFGPGTRLTVL.

The V gene is TRBV19, the J gene TRBJ2-3, with D possibly called TRBD1 or TRBD2 (6 bases each). The V gene lost 2 bases and the J gene lost 1 base, with 10 bases spanning the gap. The CDR3 loop spans 15 amino acids. CDR1 is LNHDA, CDR2 SQIVND, per germline (reference sequence). CDR3 DNA: TGTGCCAGTAGTATAACGGGGGCCGGCACAGATACGCAGTATTTT. This gives the protein CASSITGAGTDTQYF.

This clone came up a few times. The chain's CDR3 is CASSSPGGLVHTDTQYF. In nucleotides, the CDR3 is TGTGCCAGCAGCTCCCCGGGGGGACTAGTCCACACAGATACGCAGTATTTT. The chain employs TRBV7-8 and TRBJ2-3; 8 nucleotides agree with TRBD2. The CDR3 is 17 residues long. Germline CDR1 SGHVS, CDR2 FQNEAQ. With V trimmed by 4 bases and J by 2 bases, 11 bases remained unmatched.

V gene TRBV29-1 combines with J gene TRBJ2-5; tentatively, D is TRBD2 (6 bases). V lost 4 bases and J lost 2, with 11 bases in between. This CDR3 has 13 amino acids. Germline CDR1 SQVTM, CDR2 ANQGSEA. The CDR3 DNA sequence: TGCAGCGTTGTTCCGGGGGAGCAAGAGACCCAGTACTTC. Its protein is CSVVPGEQETQYF.

By its share, this clone is medium-sized. This chain joins TRBV10-1 and TRBJ2-7; 8 nucleotides agree with TRBD2. Germline CDR1 is WNHNN and CDR2 is SYGVQD (reference sequence). V dropped 3 bases and J dropped 5; count of bases not matched to a gene: 6. The CDR3 loop spans 14 amino acids. The CDR3 DNA follows: TGCGCCAGCAGTGACGGCGGGAGGCTCCACGAGCAGTACTTC. Translating it yields CASSDGGRLHEQYF.

The chain is built from TRBV11-2 and TRBJ2-1; perhaps TRBD1 as D (5 bases). The V gene lost 5 bases and the J gene lost 7 bases, with 15 bases spanning the gap. Germline lookup yields CDR1 SGHAT and CDR2 FQNNGV. This CDR3 contains 14 residues. The CDR3 is CASSPYLGANEQFF. The CDR3 nucleotides are TGTGCCAGCAGCCCATATCTTGGGGCTAATGAGCAGTTCTTC.